Below are 23 T cell receptor beta chains sequenced from a single sample in a study of human T cells and chemical hapten exposure. Specified time point: patch test 1, 2 weeks after DPC sensitization. Treatment here: therapeutic diphenylcyclopropenone sensitization with weekly scalp DPC. Each CDR3 protein is one row after TCRdb ran MiXCR on the RACE reads. The sample records 80,000 or so distinct CDR3 sequences, roughly a tenth being singletons. The sample was whole blood, taken in connection with sensitization to the hapten diphenylcyclopropenone (DPC). These receptor sequences come from a woman in her forties or fifties with alopecia areata. Some clones in this sample may be carry-over from other donors' samples.

This clonotype was counted at least ten times. This sequence joins TRBV15 and TRBJ2-1; a weak D match, TRBD2 (5 bases). The CDR3 covers 15 residues. The V gene's germline CDR1 is LNHNV and CDR2 YYDKDF (reference sequence). V was clipped by 5 bases and J by 3 bases, with 14 bases between them. Here the CDR3 reads CATSSRPTSYNEQFF. The CDR3 DNA sequence: TGTGCCACCAGCTCCAGGCCTACTAGCTACAATGAGCAGTTCTTC.

The genes are TRBV20-1 and TRBJ2-1, with 8 bases identical to TRBD2. The CDR3 contains 14 residues. Germline CDR1 and CDR2: DFQATT and SNEGSKA (reference sequence). The V segment lost 0 bases and the J segment 4 bases; nucleotides outside the gene matches: 2. The CDR3 region is CSARELAAYNEQFF. CDR3 coding DNA: TGCAGTGCTAGAGAACTAGCGGCTTACAATGAGCAGTTCTTC.

V usage is TRBV3-1 and J usage is TRBJ2-3; D tentatively fits TRBD1 or TRBD2 (5 bases each). Trimming removed 3 bases from V and 7 bases from J, with 23 bases in between. The CDR3 length is 17 residues. Germline V lookup: CDR1 LGHDT, CDR2 YNNKEL (reference sequence). In DNA, the CDR3 is TGTGCCAGCAGCCAGGTGACCGGGGCGGGCGGCCTTAATACGCAGTATTTT. This translates into CASSQVTGAGGLNTQYF.

This clonotype occurred many times. This sequence joins TRBV18 and TRBJ1-1, with 8 bases fitting TRBD1. Trimming took 3 bases from V and 5 from J; bases not matched to a gene: 2. The germline V gene encodes CDR1 KGHSH and CDR2 LQKENI. This CDR3 is built from 13 residues. The chain's CDR3 is CASSPDRVTEAFF. For the CDR3, the DNA is TGTGCCAGCTCACCGGACAGGGTTACTGAAGCTTTCTTT.

This clonotype showed up just a few times. The CDR3 DNA is TGCAGTGCTCCGGCCGGGACAAGTAGCAATCAGCCCCAGCATTTT. It encodes CSAPAGTSSNQPQHF. This chain joins TRBV20-1 and TRBJ1-5; maybe TRBD1 (6 bases). V was shortened by 5 bases and J by 0 bases, with 14 bases between the two germline ends. The CDR3 is 15 amino acids. Looked up from germline, CDR1 is DFQATT and CDR2 is SNEGSKA (reference sequence).

This clonotype was seen a few times. This sequence joins TRBV11-2 and TRBJ2-5, with TRBD1 matching 8 bases. This CDR3 contains 15 residues. Germline values: CDR1 SGHAT, CDR2 FQNNGV. Trimming at V came to 5 bases and at J to 1 base, leaving 6 bases not matched to a gene. The CDR3 DNA reads as TGTGCCAGCAGCCTAACGACAGGGGCCCAAGAGACCCAGTACTTC. As protein: CASSLTTGAQETQYF.

With respect to this clonotype: Since a much larger clone is just one base distant, this may be a read error. This rearrangement joins TRBV12-3 or TRBV12-4 to TRBJ2-5; D not certain. This CDR3 contains 12 residues. The chain's CDR3 is CVSSPRTETQYF. Here the CDR3 DNA reads TGTGTCAGCAGTCCCAGGACCGAGACCCAGTACTTC.

The chain has TRBV5-8 and TRBJ1-4; D is possibly TRBD1 (6 bases). CDR1 and CDR2 (germline): SGHTS, YDEGEE. The CDR3 has 15 residues. V was shortened by 4 bases and J by 7 bases, with 17 bases between the two germline ends. The CDR3 loop reads CASSKSGGLSEKLFF. The CDR3 region has the DNA TGTGCCAGCAGCAAGTCGGGGGGCCTCAGTGAAAAACTGTTTTTT.

The sample holds many counts of this clonotype. J is TRBJ1-5 and V is TRBV27; D perhaps matches TRBD1 (6 bases). The CDR3 is 17 residues long. Germline lookup yields CDR1 MNHEY and CDR2 SMNVEV (reference sequence). Trimming shortened V by 3 bases and J by 2 bases, and 17 bases separated the two germline ends. The CDR3 loop reads CASSLTGPLEGNQPQHF. Written as DNA, the CDR3 is TGTGCCAGCAGTTTGACAGGACCCCTGGAGGGCAATCAGCCCCAGCATTTT.

This clonotype was counted at least ten times. This chain joins TRBV20-1 and TRBJ2-1, with D tentatively TRBD2 (6 bases). Germline V lookup: CDR1 DFQATT, CDR2 SNEGSKA (reference sequence). The CDR3 spans 13 residues. V gave up 6 bases and J gave up 0 bases, with 9 bases separating them. CDR3 sequence reads: CSASGYSYNEQFF. In DNA, the CDR3 is TGCAGTGCCAGCGGGTACTCCTACAATGAGCAGTTCTTC.

The V gene is TRBV19, the J gene TRBJ2-1; TRBD1 matches at 7 bases. After removal of 4 bases from V and 7 bases from J, the junction contained 10 bases not matched to a gene. Germline CDR1 LNHDA, CDR2 SQIVND (reference sequence). This CDR3 contains 15 residues. Written as DNA, the CDR3 is TGTGCCAGTAGTACTAGGGACAAACAGGGGAATGAGCAGTTCTTC. Translating gives CASSTRDKQGNEQFF.

In its sample, this clonotype was seen a few times. The CDR3 region is CASSFLGTAYNEQFF. CDR3 sequence (DNA): TGTGCCAGCAGTTTCTTGGGGACAGCCTACAATGAGCAGTTCTTC. This chain connects TRBV27 to TRBJ2-1, with 7 bases lining up with TRBD1. The CDR3 consists of 15 residues. Trimming removed 3 bases from V and 2 bases from J; junction bases left unmatched: 4. In germline, CDR1 is MNHEY, CDR2 SMNVEV (reference sequence).

This clonotype showed up many times. J is TRBJ2-2 and V is TRBV30, with 12 bases fitting TRBD2. Trimming removed 2 bases from V and 3 bases from J; junction bases left unmatched: 7. CDR3 size: 17 residues. CDR1 GTSNPN and CDR2 SVGIG come from the germline V gene (reference sequence). This CDR3 reads CAWSRLAGARDTGELFF. CDR3 DNA sequence: TGTGCCTGGAGTCGACTAGCGGGAGCCCGAGACACCGGGGAGCTGTTTTTT.

The V gene is TRBV6-2 or TRBV6-3, the J gene TRBJ1-1; tentatively, D is TRBD1 (6 bases). CDR3 length equals 11 residues. Trimming cost V 8 bases and J 5 bases, with 9 bases left between them. Germline-derived CDR1 and CDR2 are MNHEY and SVGEGT. CDR3: CASGRGTEAFF. In nucleotides, the CDR3 is TGTGCCAGCGGGAGGGGGACTGAAGCTTTCTTT.

This clonotype was counted at least ten times. V usage is TRBV6-2 or TRBV6-3 and J usage is TRBJ2-7; TRBD1 aligns across 8 bases. J gave up 2 bases and V 6 bases, and 6 bases lay outside the gene matches. Germline-derived CDR1 and CDR2 are MNHEY and SVGEGT. The length of the CDR3 is 14 residues. In DNA form, the CDR3 reads TGTGCCAGCAGACCAGGGGGCTCAACCTACGAGCAGTACTTC. The encoded protein is CASRPGGSTYEQYF.

The chain uses TRBV9 and TRBJ2-2, with TRBD1 as a possible D gene (5 bases). The CDR3 has 15 residues. Trimming stripped 0 bases from V and 7 bases from J, with 13 bases between. CDR1 is SGDLS, CDR2 YYNGEE, per germline. The CDR3 DNA sequence: TGTGCCAGCAGCGTAGATCAGCCAGGGATCGGGGAGCTGTTTTTT. It specifies CASSVDQPGIGELFF. The full variable domain, its missing parts supplied by reference TRBV9 and TRBJ2-2, is DSGVTQTPKHLITATGQRVTLRCSPRSGDLSVYWYQQSLDQGLQFLIQYYNGEERAKGNILERFSAQQFPDLHSELNLSSLELGDSALYFCASSVDQPGIGELFFGEGSRLTVL.

This clonotype occurred a few times. The rearrangement uses TRBV6-5 and TRBJ2-1; possible D gene TRBD1, 7 bases. The CDR3 sequence is 15 residues long. With 2 bases removed from V and 4 bases from J, the gap between germline ends came to 12 bases. Germline lookup yields CDR1 MNHEY and CDR2 SVGAGI. The CDR3 sequence: CASSYGGTDYNEQFF. The CDR3 DNA reads TGTGCCAGCAGTTACGGCGGGACAGATTACAATGAGCAGTTCTTC.

This clonotype has at least ten counts. The chain uses TRBV20-1 and TRBJ2-5; D call uncertain. This CDR3 has 12 amino acids. Trimming cost V 7 bases and J 3 bases, with 12 bases left between them. Germline CDR1 and CDR2: DFQATT and SNEGSKA (reference sequence). CDR3: CSVMPHKETQYF. CDR3 sequence (DNA): TGCAGTGTAATGCCACACAAAGAGACCCAGTACTTC.

The V and J genes are TRBV27 and TRBJ2-3; 12 bases match TRBD1. Trimming at V came to 4 bases and at J to 2 bases, leaving 7 bases not matched to a gene. Germline CDR1 reads MNHEY; CDR2 reads SMNVEV (reference sequence). This CDR3 comprises 17 residues. CDR3 loop: CASSSGTGGRPTDTQYF. The CDR3 DNA reads as TGTGCCAGCAGTTCTGGGACAGGGGGCCGACCCACAGATACGCAGTATTTT.

This CDR3 reads CASSGGQVESETQYF. The CDR3 nucleotides are TGTGCCAGCAGCGGCGGCCAGGTGGAATCGGAGACCCAGTACTTC. This sequence joins TRBV9 and TRBJ2-5; D call uncertain. Germline CDR1 reads SGDLS; CDR2 reads YYNGEE. Trimming removed 3 bases at V and 5 bases at J, with 17 bases between. CDR3 length equals 15 residues.

The V call is TRBV5-5, the J call TRBJ1-1; no clear D. The V gene lost 2 bases and the J gene lost 11 bases, with 10 bases spanning the gap. The CDR3 is made up of 11 amino acids. Germline CDR1 reads SGHKS; CDR2 reads YYEKEE (reference sequence). The chain's CDR3 is CASSFLGYAFF. The CDR3, as DNA: TGTGCCAGCAGCTTCTTAGGGTATGCTTTCTTT.

The chain combines TRBV27 with TRBJ2-3, with TRBD1 as a possible D gene (5 bases). The CDR3 contains 14 residues. V dropped 4 bases and J dropped 4 bases, with 12 bases sitting between them. Germline lookup yields CDR1 MNHEY and CDR2 SMNVEV (reference sequence). Written as DNA, the CDR3 is TGTGCCAGCAGTTGGGAAGACAGAGCAGATACGCAGTATTTT. Translation: CASSWEDRADTQYF.

This clonotype was seen ten or more times. The rearrangement joins TRBV7-2 to TRBJ2-3, with D hard to call. The germline V gene has CDR1 SGHTA and CDR2 FQGNSA. V lost 5 bases to trimming and J lost 2 bases, with 11 bases between them. CDR3 length equals 14 residues. The CDR3 region is CASSIRQPTDTQYF. The CDR3 nucleotides are TGTGCCAGCAGCATAAGGCAGCCCACAGATACGCAGTATTTT.